The 22 T cell receptor beta chains below come from one sample, sequenced in a study of T-cell memory formation after mild COVID-19. One entry per CDR3 protein results from TCRdb running MiXCR on the 5' RACE reads. The table shows 210,000 or so distinct CDR3 sequences, with roughly 10% occurring only once. The source material was PBMCs or a T cell subset sorted from them (not recorded which). These receptors all stem from a man aged 18 to 29 who had mild COVID-19 (a few samples of this study predate the infection). Cell type and time point are not known.

The chain couples TRBV29-1 to TRBJ1-1; 8 bases map to TRBD1. V lost 7 bases to trimming and J lost 0 bases; unmatched junction nucleotides: 10. CDR1 is SQVTM, CDR2 ANQGSEA, per germline. The CDR3 is 15 residues long. DNA of the CDR3: TGCAGCGGGGCAGGGGGCTGGGGGATGAACACTGAAGCTTTCTTT. Translating it yields CSGAGGWGMNTEAFF.

This clonotype was picked up many times. The rearrangement links TRBV6-2 or TRBV6-3 to TRBJ2-1, with a possible D match to TRBD2 (5 bases). Germline CDR1 MNHEY, CDR2 SVGEGT. Deletions cut 7 bases from V and 6 bases from J, with 13 bases between. This CDR3 contains 13 residues. The CDR3 DNA reads TGTGCCAGCACCAAACCGGGGAGCAATGAGCAGTTCTTC. Translation gives CASTKPGSNEQFF.

About this clonotype: Relative to the germline gene, one junction end is altered; a read error may explain this. V is TRBV7-7 and J is TRBJ2-3, with D tentatively TRBD2 (6 bases). Germline V gives CDR1 SSHAT, CDR2 FNYEAQ (reference sequence). The CDR3 is made up of 16 amino acids. CDR3 loop: CASSRGPGVRTDTQYF. CDR3 coding DNA: TGTGCTAGCAGCCGGGGCCCGGGGGTTCGCACAGATACGCAGTATTTT.

This clonotype was counted only a few times. This chain uses TRBV12-3 or TRBV12-4 with TRBJ2-3; D might be TRBD1 or TRBD2, each matching 6 bases. The CDR3 has 14 amino acids. V shed 5 bases and J shed 7 bases, with 16 bases lying between them. The CDR3, as DNA: TGTGCCAGCAGTCCCGTGGGGGGCGGGAATACGCAGTATTTT. Its translation: CASSPVGGGNTQYF.

The genes are TRBV11-2 and TRBJ1-1; no definite D call. The CDR3 is 11 residues long. CDR1 is SGHAT and CDR2 is FQNNGV in the germline V gene. Between the trimmed V and J ends, which lost 3 bases and 11 bases, there was a span of 10 bases. The CDR3 spells CASSLGVMAFF. The DNA of the CDR3 is TGTGCCAGCAGCTTGGGTGTCATGGCTTTCTTT. Looking up the rest from reference TRBV11-2 and TRBJ1-1 gives the full variable domain: EAGVAQSPRYKIIEKRQSVAFWCNPISGHATLYWYQQILGQGPKLLIQFQNNGVVDDSQLPKDRFSAERLKGVDSTLKIQPAKLEDSAVYLCASSLGVMAFFGQGTRLTVV.

The chain links TRBV29-1 to TRBJ2-7, with D perhaps matching TRBD1 (8 bases). From germline, CDR1 is SQVTM and CDR2 ANQGSEA. The V and J ends lost 2 bases and 1 base respectively, with 18 bases between them. The CDR3 runs 16 residues. CDR3 loop: CSVEIGGDRWSYEQYV. Written as DNA, the CDR3 is TGCAGCGTTGAAATAGGGGGGGACAGGTGGTCCTACGAGCAGTACGTC.

This clonotype was counted between two and nine times. The rearrangement joins TRBV20-1 to TRBJ1-5; tentatively, D is TRBD1 (6 bases). The CDR3 is made up of 15 amino acids. The germline gives CDR1 DFQATT, CDR2 SNEGSKA (reference sequence). Trimming removed 3 bases at V and 7 bases at J, with 19 bases between. CDR3 nucleotides: TGCAGTGCTAGTCCGGCTCGGGGGCTCGAGCAGCCCCAGCATTTT. Translation: CSASPARGLEQPQHF.

The chain carries TRBV7-3 and TRBJ2-7; D may correspond to TRBD1 or TRBD2 (5 bases each). The CDR3 runs 13 residues. With 7 bases removed from V and 3 bases from J, the gap between germline ends came to 13 bases. The V gene's germline CDR1 is SGHTA and CDR2 FQGTGA. The CDR3: CASTPTRGYEQYV. In nucleotides, the CDR3 is TGTGCCAGCACCCCAACGAGGGGCTACGAGCAGTACGTC.

This clonotype was seen repeatedly, ten times or more. The J gene is TRBJ2-4, the V gene TRBV12-3 or TRBV12-4; 10 nucleotides align to TRBD2. The CDR3 is 16 amino acids. Trimming took 5 bases from V and 7 from J; bases not matched to a gene: 11. CDR3 protein: CASSLRTSGFRNIQYF. CDR3 bases: TGTGCCAGCAGTCTACGGACTAGCGGCTTTCGGAACATTCAGTACTTC.

This clonotype showed up just a few times. The rearrangement uses TRBV9 and TRBJ1-5; the D is unclear. CDR3 size: 15 residues. Germline V lookup: CDR1 SGDLS, CDR2 YYNGEE. V lost 0 bases, J lost 0 bases, and 7 bases lay in between. CDR3 nucleotides: TGTGCCAGCAGCGTAGATGGGTATAGCAATCAGCCCCAGCATTTT. Amino acids: CASSVDGYSNQPQHF.

The V gene is TRBV9, the J gene TRBJ2-1; TRBD1 might be the D (5 bases). Trimming shortened V by 3 bases and J by 7 bases, and 17 bases separated the two germline ends. Germline CDR1 and CDR2: SGDLS and YYNGEE. CDR3 length equals 15 residues. The CDR3 loop reads CASSGWTFPGNEQFF. CDR3 nucleotide sequence: TGTGCCAGCAGCGGATGGACATTCCCTGGGAATGAGCAGTTCTTC.

This sequence joins TRBV27 and TRBJ2-2; D is uncertain. The CDR3 has 14 amino acids. The germline V and J ends were trimmed by 7 bases and 3 bases, with 12 bases remaining between them. Germline CDR1 is MNHEY and CDR2 is SMNVEV (reference sequence). The CDR3: CASTTALDTGELFF. CDR3 bases: TGTGCCAGCACGACGGCTTTGGACACCGGGGAGCTGTTTTTT.

The chain has TRBV24-1 and TRBJ2-3; 7 bases align to TRBD2. The CDR3 is 15 amino acids. Germline CDR1 reads KGHDR; CDR2 reads SFDVKD. Trimming took 4 bases from V and 5 from J; bases not matched to a gene: 8. The CDR3 loop is CATSDTRGYGDTQYF. The CDR3 nucleotides read TGTGCCACCAGTGACACGCGGGGGTACGGAGATACGCAGTATTTT.

The table lists this clonotype with a few counts. This chain connects TRBV5-5 to TRBJ1-1; D is unresolved. CDR3 length: 15 amino acids. Between the trimmed V and J ends, which lost 1 base and 5 bases, there was a span of 15 bases. Per germline, CDR1 SGHKS and CDR2 YYEKEE (reference sequence). CDR3: CASSLHGSLTTEAFF. The CDR3 DNA reads as TGTGCCAGCAGCTTGCACGGGAGTCTTACTACTGAAGCTTTCTTT.

This chain links TRBV9 with TRBJ1-3, with TRBD1 matching 10 bases. The V and J ends lost 4 bases and 2 bases, in that order; junction bases with no gene match: 6. The CDR3 has 16 residues. Germline values: CDR1 SGDLS, CDR2 YYNGEE. CDR3 in DNA: TGTGCCAGCAGCCGGACCGGGACAGGGGCTGGAAACACCATATATTTT. Encoded protein: CASSRTGTGAGNTIYF.

This clonotype was counted only a few times. This chain links TRBV4-1 with TRBJ1-5; 10 bases are shared with TRBD1. Germline trimming cut 1 base from V and 3 bases from J; bases unmatched to any gene: 3. The CDR3 contains 16 residues. From germline, CDR1 is MGHRA and CDR2 YSYEKL. For the CDR3, the DNA is TGCGCCAGCAGCCAAGGGACAGGGGGATACAATCAGCCCCAGCATTTT. Encoded protein: CASSQGTGGYNQPQHF.

V usage is TRBV12-3 or TRBV12-4 and J usage is TRBJ2-5; D is unresolved. The CDR3 is 15 residues long. Trimming removed 2 bases at V and 2 bases at J, with 12 bases between. The CDR3 spells CASSLLGSRQETQYF. DNA for the CDR3: TGTGCCAGCAGTTTACTGGGAAGTAGGCAAGAGACCCAGTACTTC.

The chain employs TRBV7-3 and TRBJ2-5; D remains unclear. This CDR3 has 15 amino acids. V was pared by 7 bases and J by 3 bases, with 18 bases between. CDR1 and CDR2 (germline): SGHTA, FQGTGA. Here the CDR3 DNA reads TGTGCCAGCATCCCCCCCGCAGCCCGGAAAGAGACCCAGTACTTC. Translated: CASIPPAARKETQYF.

This chain uses TRBV20-1 with TRBJ1-1; D gene uncertain. Germline V gives CDR1 DFQATT, CDR2 SNEGSKA (reference sequence). The CDR3 covers 15 residues. Trimming shortened V by 0 bases and J by 2 bases, and 13 bases separated the two germline ends. CDR3 DNA sequence: TGCAGTGCTAGAGATCGGAGGCATTTTAACACTGAAGCTTTCTTT. Translation gives CSARDRRHFNTEAFF.

The chain combines TRBV6-5 with TRBJ2-7; maybe TRBD1 (6 bases). This CDR3 comprises 15 residues. Germline assignment: CDR1 MNHEY and CDR2 SVGAGI. V was shortened by 0 bases and J by 3 bases, with 12 bases between the two germline ends. DNA of the CDR3: TGTGCCAGCAGTTACTCGAGGCAGGGGCTCTACGAGCAGTACTTC. Amino acid sequence: CASSYSRQGLYEQYF.

The chain employs TRBV5-1 and TRBJ2-2; 9 nucleotides align to TRBD2. The CDR3 is 17 amino acids. Germline lookup yields CDR1 SGHRS and CDR2 YFSETQ. V dropped 4 bases and J dropped 7; count of bases not matched to a gene: 14. The CDR3 DNA sequence: TGCGCCAGCAGCCCGCCTACAGCTAGCGGGGTCGACGGGGAGCTGTTTTTT. Amino acid sequence: CASSPPTASGVDGELFF.

CDR3 nucleotide sequence: TGTGCCAGTAGTATAGGGGCTTCTGGGGCCAACGTCCTGACTTTC. It is translated as CASSIGASGANVLTF. The V and J genes are TRBV19 and TRBJ2-6, with D unclear. V lost 1 base and J 1 base, leaving 5 bases between the germline ends. CDR1 LNHDA and CDR2 SQIVND come from the germline V gene (reference sequence). This CDR3 region has 15 residues. Full variable domain (rest looked up from reference TRBV19 and TRBJ2-6): DGGITQSPKYLFRKEGQNVTLSCEQNLNHDAMYWYRQDPGQGLRLIYYSQIVNDFQKGDIAEGYSVSREKKESFPLTVTSAQKNPTAFYLCASSIGASGANVLTFGAGSRLTVL.